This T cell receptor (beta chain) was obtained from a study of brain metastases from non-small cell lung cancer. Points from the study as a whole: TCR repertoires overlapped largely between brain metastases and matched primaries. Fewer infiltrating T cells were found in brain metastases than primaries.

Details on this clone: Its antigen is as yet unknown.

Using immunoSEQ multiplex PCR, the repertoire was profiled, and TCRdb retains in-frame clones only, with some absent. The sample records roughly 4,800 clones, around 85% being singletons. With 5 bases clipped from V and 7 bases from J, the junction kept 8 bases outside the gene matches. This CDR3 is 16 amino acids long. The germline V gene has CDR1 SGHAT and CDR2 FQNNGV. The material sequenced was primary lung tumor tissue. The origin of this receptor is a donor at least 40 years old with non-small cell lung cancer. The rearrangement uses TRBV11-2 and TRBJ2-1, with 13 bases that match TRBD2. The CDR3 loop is CASSQTSGRASNEQFF. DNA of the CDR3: TGTGCCAGCAGCCAAACTAGCGGGAGGGCCTCAAATGAGCAGTTCTTC.